A single sample is the source of the 21 T cell receptor beta chains below, sequenced in a study of shared clonotypes between healthy human individuals. Repertoires were generated with immunoSEQ multiplex PCR, while TCRdb's copy carries only in-frame clones and drops some. The sample has about 2.3 million clones; 93% are singletons. The sample taken for sequencing was naive CD4+ T cells from PBMCs. As to subset: CD45RA+ positively selected. The receptors derive from a man between 18 and 29 years old in good health. Some clones in this sample may be carry-over from other donors' samples.

The chain uses TRBV6-5 and TRBJ2-7; TRBD1 matches 8 bases. The trim removed 6 bases at V and 5 bases at J, leaving 6 bases unmatched. The CDR3 runs 13 residues. Germline V lookup: CDR1 MNHEY, CDR2 SVGAGI. DNA for the CDR3: TGTGCCAGCAGACGGGACAGGCTCAACGAGCAGTACTTC. This gives the protein CASRRDRLNEQYF.

The V call is TRBV7-6, the J call TRBJ1-5; weak D call: TRBD1 (5 bases). Germline V gives CDR1 SGHVS, CDR2 FNYEAQ. This CDR3 spans 17 amino acids. V was cut by 5 bases and J by 2 bases, with 19 bases left in between. The chain's CDR3 is CASSPRHAGGGNQPQHF. The CDR3 DNA reads TGTGCCAGCAGCCCTCGACACGCCGGAGGGGGCAATCAGCCCCAGCATTTT.

This chain connects TRBV5-4 to TRBJ1-1; 7 positions match TRBD1. The junction had 15 bases not matched to a gene; V was cut back by 4 bases and J by 0 bases. The CDR3 has 18 residues. Germline lookup yields CDR1 SGHNT and CDR2 YYREEE (reference sequence). The CDR3 region is CASSGKGGARSMNTEAFF. CDR3 in DNA: TGTGCCAGCAGCGGAAAAGGGGGCGCAAGGTCCATGAACACTGAAGCTTTCTTT.

The V and J genes are TRBV28 and TRBJ2-2; D is undetermined. V dropped 5 bases and J dropped 6 bases, with 16 bases sitting between them. Germline V lookup: CDR1 MDHEN, CDR2 SYDVKM. The CDR3 totals 15 residues. The CDR3 bases are TGTGCCAGCAGTCCCGGGCTCTTTAGCCCCGGGGAGCTGTTTTTT. Translating gives CASSPGLFSPGELFF.

This clone has just one count. This rearrangement joins TRBV28 to TRBJ2-7; either TRBD1 or TRBD2 may fit D (5 bases each). This CDR3 is 12 amino acids long. Trimming took 5 bases from V and 7 from J, leaving 12 bases between them. The V gene's germline CDR1 is MDHEN and CDR2 SYDVKM. Here the CDR3 reads CASSPLGEEQYF. The CDR3 region has the DNA TGTGCCAGCAGTCCCCTGGGGGAAGAGCAGTACTTC.

This rearrangement joins TRBV7-2 to TRBJ2-7; D is possibly TRBD1 (6 bases). The V and J ends lost 0 bases and 2 bases respectively, with 11 bases between them. CDR3 length: 15 residues. Germline-derived CDR1 and CDR2 are SGHTA and FQGNSA. DNA of the CDR3: TGTGCCAGCAGCTTAGCGCAGGGGTCTCCCTACGAGCAGTACTTC. Residues: CASSLAQGSPYEQYF.

CDR3 residues: CASSEAQGKDGYTF. The CDR3 DNA reads as TGTGCCAGCAGTGAAGCGCAGGGGAAGGATGGCTACACCTTC. The genes are TRBV2 and TRBJ1-2; D is possibly TRBD1 (6 bases). This CDR3 has 14 residues. The V and J ends lost 0 bases and 6 bases respectively, with 11 bases between them. Germline V gene sequence: CDR1 SNHLY, CDR2 FYNNEI.

CDR3: CASSSRGDSFGYTF. In nucleotides, the CDR3 is TGTGCCAGCAGCTCACGAGGGGACAGCTTCGGCTACACCTTC. This chain links TRBV9 with TRBJ1-2; 7 bases map to TRBD1. The germline V gene has CDR1 SGDLS and CDR2 YYNGEE. The trim removed 4 bases at V and 8 bases at J, leaving 11 bases unmatched. The CDR3 is made up of 14 amino acids. Supplemented by reference TRBV9 and TRBJ1-2, the full variable domain reads DSGVTQTPKHLITATGQRVTLRCSPRSGDLSVYWYQQSLDQGLQFLIQYYNGEERAKGNILERFSAQQFPDLHSELNLSSLELGDSALYFCASSSRGDSFGYTFGSGTRLTVV.

In its sample, this clone was seen a few times. This sequence joins TRBV5-1 and TRBJ2-7, with 7 bases that match TRBD1. The germline gives CDR1 SGHRS, CDR2 YFSETQ. The CDR3 totals 13 residues. Trimming at V came to 3 bases and at J to 3 bases, leaving 3 bases not matched to a gene. For the CDR3, the DNA is TGCGCCAGCAGCTCGTCAGGGGGCTACGAGCAGTACTTC. Protein: CASSSSGGYEQYF.

This clone is a singleton in its sample. The V call is TRBV2, the J call TRBJ1-5; 10 positions agree with TRBD1. Looked up from germline, CDR1 is SNHLY and CDR2 is FYNNEI. This CDR3 has 17 residues. Trimming took 4 bases from V and 5 from J; bases not matched to a gene: 11. CDR3 DNA sequence: TGTGCCAGCAGTGTCCGGGGACAGGGGCCTCCCGATCAGCCCCAGCATTTT. It translates to CASSVRGQGPPDQPQHF.

The J gene is TRBJ1-5, the V gene TRBV30; D is uncertain. CDR1 and CDR2 (germline): GTSNPN, SVGIG (reference sequence). V was trimmed by 5 bases and J by 5 bases, leaving 19 bases between them. This CDR3 spans 15 amino acids. In nucleotides, the CDR3 is TGTGCCTGGGGGCGGGAAGATCGAGCCTATCAGCCCCAGCATTTT. Its translation is CAWGREDRAYQPQHF.

The chain uses TRBV7-6 and TRBJ2-3; 9 bases are shared with TRBD2. Germline V gives CDR1 SGHVS, CDR2 FNYEAQ. The J segment lost 14 bases and the V segment lost 1 base, leaving 7 bases of the junction unmatched. CDR3 length equals 13 residues. CDR3 amino acids: CASSLDVAGGPYF. The CDR3 DNA sequence: TGTGCCAGCAGCTTAGACGTGGCGGGGGGGCCGTATTTT.

The V gene is TRBV5-1, the J gene TRBJ2-7, with TRBD1 matching over 9 bases. CDR1 is SGHRS, CDR2 YFSETQ, per germline. V lost 2 bases to trimming and J lost 4 bases; unmatched junction nucleotides: 7. The CDR3 contains 15 residues. This CDR3 is CASSFNPGTGYEQYF. The CDR3 bases are TGCGCCAGCAGCTTCAATCCGGGGACAGGGTACGAGCAGTACTTC.

As for this clone: Other DNA sequences in this specimen translate into the identical CDR3. This chain uses TRBV10-3 with TRBJ2-5; unclear D gene. The germline V and J ends were trimmed by 4 bases and 3 bases, with 6 bases remaining between them. The CDR3 is 12 amino acids. Germline CDR1 reads ENHRY; CDR2 reads SYGVKD. CDR3 sequence (DNA): TGTGCCATCAGTGTAAGGGAAGAGACCCAGTACTTC. Its protein is CAISVREETQYF.

The chain joins TRBV6-5 to TRBJ1-1; D gene unclear. Trimming left V 0 bases short and J 10 bases short, with 15 bases between. The CDR3 sequence is 14 residues long. The V gene's germline CDR1 is MNHEY and CDR2 SVGAGI. The CDR3 bases are TGTGCCAGCAGTTACTCCGGCCTACCCGGGATAGCTTTCTTT. This translates into CASSYSGLPGIAFF.

The chain couples TRBV7-2 to TRBJ2-5; no clear D. The CDR3 sequence is 14 residues long. V gave up 2 bases and J gave up 0 bases, with 7 bases separating them. Germline lookup yields CDR1 SGHTA and CDR2 FQGNSA. The CDR3 spells CASSLNGDQETQYF. The CDR3 DNA is TGTGCCAGCAGCTTAAATGGGGACCAAGAGACCCAGTACTTC.

CDR3 in amino acids: CASTDRGDSGNTIYF. The CDR3 bases are TGTGCCAGCACTGACAGGGGCGACTCTGGAAACACCATATATTTT. The chain employs TRBV9 and TRBJ1-3, with 8 positions matching TRBD1. Trimming at V came to 6 bases and at J to 0 bases, leaving 5 bases not matched to a gene. This CDR3 spans 15 amino acids. Looked up from germline, CDR1 is SGDLS and CDR2 is YYNGEE.

The chain recombines TRBV28 with TRBJ1-2; D gene ambiguous. From germline, CDR1 is MDHEN and CDR2 SYDVKM. V was pared by 3 bases and J by 4 bases, with 15 bases between. The CDR3 is 15 residues long. CDR3 amino acids: CASSFPNGKGYGYTF. Here the CDR3 DNA reads TGTGCCAGCAGTTTCCCTAATGGGAAGGGCTATGGCTACACCTTC.

The chain couples TRBV11-2 to TRBJ2-7; no clear D. The CDR3 sequence is 13 residues long. The germline V and J ends were trimmed by 1 base and 3 bases, with 7 bases remaining between them. Germline CDR1 and CDR2: SGHAT and FQNNGV. CDR3 in DNA: TGTGCCAGCAGCTTAGCGCTCGGCTACGAGCAGTACTTC. This codes for CASSLALGYEQYF.

This chain joins TRBV5-4 and TRBJ2-3; possibly TRBD1 for D (6 bases). Germline CDR1 SGHNT, CDR2 YYREEE (reference sequence). Deletions cut 3 bases from V and 0 bases from J, with 11 bases between. This CDR3 has 15 residues. In DNA form, the CDR3 reads TGTGCCAGCAGCTCCGGGACATATAGCACAGATACGCAGTATTTT. Residues: CASSSGTYSTDTQYF.

This chain links TRBV4-1 with TRBJ1-1, with D tentatively TRBD1 (5 bases). Trimming shortened V by 0 bases and J by 1 base, and 9 bases separated the two germline ends. This CDR3 region has 15 residues. Germline V lookup: CDR1 MGHRA, CDR2 YSYEKL. The CDR3 DNA is TGCGCCAGCAGCCAAGAAGGGGTCGGGAACACTGAAGCTTTCTTT. Its protein product is CASSQEGVGNTEAFF.